The clone carrying this T cell receptor beta chain has at least ten counts. TCRdb re-called the 5' RACE reads with MiXCR, one entry per CDR3 protein. The sample lists 200,000 to 300,000 distinct CDR3 sequences, roughly a tenth seen once, with about 3% in the top ten. CDR1 is MNHEY and CDR2 is SVGEGT in the germline V gene. CDR3 length equals 16 residues. The V end was cut by 4 bases, the J end by 1 base, with 11 bases between. The sample belongs to a study of CD8 T cells in ankylosing spondylitis. The V gene is TRBV6-2 or TRBV6-3, the J gene TRBJ2-6; D unclear. Sequenced: blood, either unsorted or a sorted T cell fraction (not recorded which). The receptor was derived from a male donor with ankylosing spondylitis or in good health (not recorded which). CDR3 protein: CASSSFIRSGANVLTF. CDR3 nucleotides: TGTGCCAGCAGTTCCTTCATCCGGTCTGGGGCCAACGTCCTGACTTTC.